The rows below give T cell receptor beta chains drawn from one sample of a study of T cells expressing NK-cell markers. TCRdb processed the 5' RACE reads again and assigns one entry to each CDR3 protein, with no DNA. Recorded for this sample: a few hundred thousand distinct CDR3 sequences. Sequenced material: blood T cells: a sorted CD56 or NKG2C T cell subset, CD4+ or CD8+ T cells, or bulk PBMC T cells (not recorded which). The receptor source for this set is a man between 18 and 69 years old in good health. CDR3s include the opening cysteine and the closing phenylalanine or tryptophan. Each record gives: J gene, V gene, CDR3 protein.

j_call: TRBJ2-7; v_call: TRBV20-1; cdr3_aa: CSASQTAIEQYF
j_call: TRBJ1-5; v_call: TRBV16; cdr3_aa: CASSHRQAHQPQHF
j_call: TRBJ2-5; v_call: TRBV11-2; cdr3_aa: CASSGGLSRQETQYF
j_call: TRBJ2-6; v_call: TRBV15; cdr3_aa: CATSAGGLPGANVLTF
j_call: TRBJ2-7; v_call: TRBV7-9; cdr3_aa: CASSLFYEGAYEQYF
j_call: TRBJ1-2; v_call: TRBV2; cdr3_aa: CASSEQGYYYGYTF
j_call: TRBJ1-1; v_call: TRBV11-2; cdr3_aa: CASSLDSARKAFF
j_call: TRBJ2-1; v_call: TRBV2; cdr3_aa: CATKRTSGGHEQFF
j_call: TRBJ1-1; v_call: TRBV5-1; cdr3_aa: CASSWGTGGENTEAFF
j_call: TRBJ2-1; v_call: TRBV2; cdr3_aa: CASSPTDTFQFF
j_call: TRBJ2-1; v_call: TRBV6-2/TRBV6-3; cdr3_aa: CASSYGGANNEQFF
j_call: TRBJ2-4; v_call: TRBV7-9; cdr3_aa: CASSLGAGGDIQYF
j_call: TRBJ2-7; v_call: TRBV2; cdr3_aa: CASSVVLQGIGEQYF
j_call: TRBJ1-1; v_call: TRBV19; cdr3_aa: CASRKQGVSNTEAFF
j_call: TRBJ2-7; v_call: TRBV7-6; cdr3_aa: CASSLNNGQGAEEQYF
j_call: TRBJ2-7; v_call: TRBV3-1; cdr3_aa: CASSQGAGDGGAYEQYF
j_call: TRBJ1-1; v_call: TRBV4-2; cdr3_aa: CASSQDRQTQAFF